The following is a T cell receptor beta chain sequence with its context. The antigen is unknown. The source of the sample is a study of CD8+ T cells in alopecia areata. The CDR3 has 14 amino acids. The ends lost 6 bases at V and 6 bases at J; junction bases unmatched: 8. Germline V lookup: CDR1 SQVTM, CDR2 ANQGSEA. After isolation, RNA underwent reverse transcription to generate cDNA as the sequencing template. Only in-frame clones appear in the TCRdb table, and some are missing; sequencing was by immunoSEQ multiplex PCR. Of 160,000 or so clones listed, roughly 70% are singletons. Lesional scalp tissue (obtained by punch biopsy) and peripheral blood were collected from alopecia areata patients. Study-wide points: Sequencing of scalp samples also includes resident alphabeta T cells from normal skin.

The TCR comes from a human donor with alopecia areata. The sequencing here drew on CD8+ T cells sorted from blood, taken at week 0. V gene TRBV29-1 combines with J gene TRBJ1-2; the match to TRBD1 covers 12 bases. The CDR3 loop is CSVEGQGASDGYTF. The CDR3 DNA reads TGCAGCGTCGAGGGACAGGGGGCGAGTGATGGCTACACCTTC.